Shown below are 25 T cell receptor beta chains from a single sample sequenced in a study of early T cells in non-severe SARS-CoV-2 infection. TCRdb passed the 5' RACE reads through MiXCR, listing each CDR3 protein once. The data show 25,000 to 30,000 distinct CDR3 sequences, about 5% seen once. The sample taken for sequencing was whole blood. The source of these receptors is an adult who was a healthcare worker with PCR-confirmed SARS-CoV-2 infection or an uninfected control (not recorded which).

The sample holds many counts of this clonotype. This rearrangement joins TRBV3-1 to TRBJ1-2; D remains ambiguous. The CDR3 covers 13 residues. V shed 1 base and J shed 5 bases, with 8 bases lying between them. CDR1 is LGHDT and CDR2 is YNNKEL in the germline V gene (reference sequence). CDR3 coding DNA: TGTGCCAGCAGCCAAGCCGCCGGTTATGGCTACACCTTC. Encoded protein: CASSQAAGYGYTF.

This clonotype was recorded many times. J is TRBJ2-2 and V is TRBV29-1, with D perhaps matching TRBD1 or TRBD2 (5 bases each). The CDR3 spans 15 residues. V was clipped by 4 bases and J by 4 bases, with 16 bases between them. In germline, CDR1 is SQVTM, CDR2 ANQGSEA. DNA for the CDR3: TGCAGCGTTGTTGAAATGAGGGGTGGCACCGGGGAGCTGTTTTTT. Translating gives CSVVEMRGGTGELFF.

This clonotype has ten or more counts. This sequence joins TRBV27 and TRBJ2-5; D is possibly TRBD1 (5 bases). Germline V gives CDR1 MNHEY, CDR2 SMNVEV (reference sequence). This CDR3 region has 14 residues. V was trimmed by 4 bases and J by 2 bases, leaving 11 bases between them. CDR3 nucleotides: TGTGCCAGCAGTTCGTCAGGGATTCAAGAGACCCAGTACTTC. Translating it yields CASSSSGIQETQYF.

This clonotype has at least ten counts. The chain links TRBV19 to TRBJ1-6; tentatively, D is TRBD1 (6 bases). CDR3 size: 15 residues. Trimming took 6 bases from V and 6 from J, leaving 15 bases between them. Germline-derived CDR1 and CDR2 are LNHDA and SQIVND (reference sequence). CDR3 nucleotide sequence: TGTGCCAGTAGAGAAGCCGGGACACCTAATTCACCCCTCCACTTT. Its translation is CASREAGTPNSPLHF.

In this sample, this clonotype turned up a few times. The rearrangement joins TRBV5-5 to TRBJ2-1; D unresolved. Trimming left V 1 base short and J 4 bases short, with 9 bases between. Germline CDR1 is SGHKS and CDR2 is YYEKEE (reference sequence). There are 14 residues in the CDR3. Here the CDR3 DNA reads TGTGCCAGCAGCTTGAGGTACGGTTACAATGAGCAGTTCTTC. Its protein is CASSLRYGYNEQFF.

This clonotype appeared many times. The V call is TRBV5-1, the J call TRBJ1-2, with D possibly TRBD1 on 5 matching bases. This CDR3 region has 13 residues. The ends were cut back, 1 base at V and 6 bases at J, with 10 bases in the middle. CDR1 and CDR2 from the germline V gene are SGHRS and YFSETQ. The CDR3 here is CASSLTSRDGYTF. The CDR3 nucleotides read TGCGCCAGCAGCTTGACATCCAGGGATGGCTACACCTTC.

Many counts were recorded for this clonotype. The chain joins TRBV20-1 to TRBJ2-2; D unresolved. Per the germline V gene, CDR1 is DFQATT and CDR2 is SNEGSKA (reference sequence). The germline V and J ends were trimmed by 1 base and 5 bases, with 8 bases remaining between them. This CDR3 region has 13 residues. The CDR3 DNA reads as TGCAGTGCTAGAGCCCTGGGTACCGGGGAGCTGTTTTTT. Protein product: CSARALGTGELFF.

The J gene is TRBJ2-3, the V gene TRBV13; D is ambiguous. The CDR3 loop spans 14 amino acids. Germline lookup yields CDR1 PRHDT and CDR2 FYEKMQ (reference sequence). Trimming removed 0 bases from V and 2 bases from J, with 6 bases in between. The DNA for the CDR3 is TGTGCCAGCAGCTTAGGGAAGAACACAGATACGCAGTATTTT. Protein sequence: CASSLGKNTDTQYF.

The sample holds many counts of this clonotype. The genes are TRBV11-2 and TRBJ1-1; no reliable D call. CDR1 and CDR2 from the germline V gene are SGHAT and FQNNGV. Trimming took 2 bases from V and 1 from J, leaving 5 bases between them. The CDR3 sequence is 13 residues long. CDR3 nucleotides: TGTGCCAGCAGCTTACAGAGGAACACTGAAGCTTTCTTT. The encoded protein is CASSLQRNTEAFF.

Ten or more counts support this clonotype. The gene calls are TRBV10-3 and TRBJ2-3; TRBD2 matches 7 bases. Per the germline V gene, CDR1 is ENHRY and CDR2 is SYGVKD. V lost 0 bases and J lost 2; bases outside the gene matches: 2. This CDR3 is built from 15 residues. The CDR3 is CAISESGRDTDTQYF. The CDR3 DNA is TGTGCCATCAGTGAGTCAGGGAGGGACACAGATACGCAGTATTTT.

This clonotype was counted at least ten times. The V call is TRBV28, the J call TRBJ1-1; D perhaps matches TRBD1 (6 bases). V was shortened by 7 bases and J by 4 bases, with 16 bases between the two germline ends. Germline V lookup: CDR1 MDHEN, CDR2 SYDVKM. The length of the CDR3 is 14 residues. The CDR3 reads CASTPGGSGTEAFF. As DNA, the CDR3 is TGTGCCAGCACCCCTGGGGGCAGCGGCACTGAAGCTTTCTTT.

This clonotype occurred many times. The chain recombines TRBV4-1 with TRBJ1-1; D possibly corresponds to TRBD1 (5 bases). CDR1 and CDR2 (germline): MGHRA, YSYEKL. The CDR3 runs to 15 residues. Trimming left V 0 bases short and J 10 bases short, with 18 bases between. The CDR3 spells CASSQERDLALGAFF. The CDR3 nucleotides are TGCGCCAGCAGCCAAGAGCGGGACTTGGCCCTGGGAGCTTTCTTT.

This clonotype was observed at least ten times. This chain uses TRBV7-2 with TRBJ2-1; 7 bases are shared with TRBD2. J lost 9 bases, V lost 0 bases, and 5 bases had no gene match. Germline V gives CDR1 SGHTA, CDR2 FQGNSA. The length of the CDR3 is 14 residues. The CDR3 loop reads CASSLAGGLREQFF. CDR3 nucleotide sequence: TGTGCCAGCAGCTTAGCGGGAGGGCTGCGTGAGCAGTTCTTC.

This clonotype was recorded at least ten times. This chain joins TRBV4-2 and TRBJ2-7; a weak D match, TRBD1 (5 bases). This CDR3 spans 13 amino acids. CDR1 is LGHNA, CDR2 YNFKEQ, per germline. V lost 2 bases to trimming and J lost 3 bases, with 8 bases between them. The CDR3 is CASSQSDSYEQYF. CDR3 DNA: TGTGCCAGCAGCCAAAGCGACAGCTACGAGCAGTACTTC.

This clonotype was detected ten times or more. The chain carries TRBV19 and TRBJ2-3; no clear D gene. This CDR3 contains 16 residues. The V and J ends lost 3 bases and 0 bases respectively, with 13 bases between them. The germline CDR1 and CDR2 sequences are LNHDA and SQIVND (reference sequence). CDR3 nucleotides: TGTGCCAGTAGTATCTCGGGTCAGACTAGCACAGATACGCAGTATTTT. This gives the protein CASSISGQTSTDTQYF. The variable domain in full, completed from reference TRBV19 and TRBJ2-3, reads DGGITQSPKYLFRKEGQNVTLSCEQNLNHDAMYWYRQDPGQGLRLIYYSQIVNDFQKGDIAEGYSVSREKKESFPLTVTSAQKNPTAFYLCASSISGQTSTDTQYFGPGTRLTVL.

The genes are TRBV7-2 and TRBJ2-1; D is perhaps TRBD2 (5 bases). The CDR3 totals 15 residues. CDR1 is SGHTA, CDR2 FQGNSA, per germline. V lost 2 bases and J 4 bases, leaving 12 bases between the germline ends. As DNA, the CDR3 is TGTGCCAGCAGCTTACTATCATGGGAGTACAATGAGCAGTTCTTC. It specifies CASSLLSWEYNEQFF.

This clonotype has at least ten counts. The J gene is TRBJ2-2, the V gene TRBV12-3 or TRBV12-4, with a weak D call TRBD1 (5 bases). The length of the CDR3 is 15 residues. Between the trimmed V and J ends, which lost 0 bases and 7 bases, there was a span of 12 bases. The CDR3 protein is CASSLASRQGGELFF. The CDR3, as DNA: TGTGCCAGCAGTTTAGCATCTCGTCAGGGCGGGGAGCTGTTTTTT.

This clonotype is medium-sized in the sample. V usage is TRBV12-5 and J usage is TRBJ1-5; 10 nucleotides line up with TRBD1. The CDR3 is 16 residues long. Germline values: CDR1 LGHNT, CDR2 FRNRAP. Germline trimming cut 7 bases from V and 7 bases from J; bases unmatched to any gene: 13. This CDR3 is CASAMTGQGVRQPQHF. DNA of the CDR3: TGTGCTAGTGCAATGACAGGACAGGGGGTAAGGCAGCCCCAGCATTTT.

Ten or more counts support this clonotype. The V call is TRBV6-5, the J call TRBJ1-3; TRBD1 is a possible D gene (5 bases). The CDR3 is 16 residues long. Germline CDR1 and CDR2: MNHEY and SVGAGI. Trimming took 8 bases from V and 7 from J, leaving 24 bases between them. The CDR3 sequence is CASGWTPPEIGNTIYF. As DNA, the CDR3 is TGTGCCAGCGGTTGGACACCTCCCGAAATCGGTAACACCATATATTTT.

The chain links TRBV28 to TRBJ1-1; 8 bases match TRBD1. The germline CDR1 and CDR2 sequences are MDHEN and SYDVKM. This CDR3 is 15 amino acids long. The V gene end was trimmed by 4 bases and the J gene end by 10 bases; junction bases not matched to a gene: 14. CDR3 DNA: TGTGCCAGCAGTTACCCCGCAGGTGGACAGGGTCTAGCTTTCTTT. Protein: CASSYPAGGQGLAFF.

This clonotype was counted at least ten times. The chain has TRBV19 and TRBJ1-2; unclear D gene. This CDR3 spans 12 amino acids. V lost 3 bases, J lost 3 bases, and 5 bases lay in between. CDR1 and CDR2 from the germline V gene are LNHDA and SQIVND (reference sequence). As DNA, the CDR3 is TGTGCCAGTAGTATCGGTGACTATGGCTACACCTTC. It translates to CASSIGDYGYTF.

The chain joins TRBV2 to TRBJ2-5; no firm D call. Deletions cut 7 bases from V and 1 base from J, with 13 bases between. The CDR3 has 14 amino acids. From germline, CDR1 is SNHLY and CDR2 FYNNEI. CDR3 loop: CASNPTRTQETQYF. The CDR3 region has the DNA TGTGCCAGCAACCCCACGCGGACCCAAGAGACCCAGTACTTC.

This clonotype showed up many times. This chain connects TRBV6-5 to TRBJ1-6; a weak D match, TRBD1 (5 bases). With 7 bases removed from V and 9 bases from J, the gap between germline ends came to 16 bases. The CDR3 has 14 amino acids. Germline CDR1 MNHEY, CDR2 SVGAGI. CDR3 residues: CASTGPGLRSPLHF. The CDR3 DNA sequence: TGTGCCAGCACGGGGCCAGGGTTACGTTCACCCCTCCACTTT.

The chain recombines TRBV3-1 with TRBJ2-3, with unresolved D. CDR1 is LGHDT and CDR2 is YNNKEL in the germline V gene (reference sequence). With 1 base removed from V and 0 bases from J, the gap between germline ends came to 5 bases. The CDR3 is 14 residues long. The CDR3 sequence: CASSQVVSTDTQYF. The DNA of the CDR3 is TGTGCCAGCAGCCAAGTGGTTAGCACAGATACGCAGTATTTT.

This clonotype appeared many times. The chain joins TRBV2 to TRBJ2-1, with a weak D call TRBD2 (6 bases). This CDR3 contains 15 residues. V was shortened by 5 bases and J by 0 bases, with 11 bases between the two germline ends. The germline gives CDR1 SNHLY, CDR2 FYNNEI. CDR3 loop: CASSLVGGSYNEQFF. Here the CDR3 DNA reads TGTGCCAGCAGTTTAGTCGGGGGCTCCTACAATGAGCAGTTCTTC.